The rows below give T cell receptor beta chains drawn from one sample of a study of blood T cells in healthy people across ages. TCRdb re-analysed the 5' RACE reads in MiXCR, keeping a single row per CDR3 protein. The sample yields roughly 900,000 distinct CDR3 sequences, about 28% seen once. Sequencing used blood. These receptors were taken from a woman of 80 years or more in good health. Both conserved end residues are part of each CDR3. D genes are given only for firm matches.

-	15	TRBJ1-2	TRBV15	CATSRAAGDNYGYTF
TRBD1	15	TRBJ2-7	TRBV4-2	CASSQDGTGPYEQYF
-	15	TRBJ1-2	TRBV7-9	CASSLAYTANYGYTF
TRBD1	15	TRBJ1-2	TRBV27	CASSLDHRGDNGYTF
TRBD2	16	TRBJ2-5	TRBV20-1	CSAREGRGSGQETQYF
-	17	TRBJ1-1	TRBV20-1	CSAREVSRGPLSTEAFF
TRBD1	18	TRBJ2-5	TRBV6-2/TRBV6-3	CASTLGQGKVSDGETQYF
TRBD1	15	TRBJ1-2	TRBV3-1	CASSLGTGSIHGYTF
-	13	TRBJ2-5	TRBV6-1	CASSAGIQETQYF
TRBD2	15	TRBJ2-5	TRBV7-9	CASSPDAGGRKTQYF
-	11	-	TRBV15	CATAVGGEQYF
-	15	TRBJ1-5	TRBV4-1	CASSPAGLERQPQHF
-	13	TRBJ2-5	TRBV7-2	CASSYRTQETQYF
-	14	TRBJ1-3	TRBV3-1	CASSQQISGNTIYF
-	13	TRBJ2-7	TRBV7-2	CASSADAFYEQYF
-	15	TRBJ2-7	TRBV20-1	CSARDAGRSSYEQYF
-	15	TRBJ2-1	TRBV20-1	CSAPNRYSSYNEQFF
-	14	TRBJ1-4	TRBV2	CASRLGDAEVKLFF
-	12	TRBJ1-5	TRBV6-6	CASRSSNQPQHF
TRBD2	16	TRBJ2-3	TRBV9	CASSVGVSGSGDTQYF
TRBD1	15	TRBJ2-1	TRBV7-2	CASRSRQGVYNEQFF
-	16	TRBJ2-6	TRBV5-1	CASSLVVFSGANVLTF
-	17	TRBJ1-2	TRBV4-3	CASSQDREAHYNYGYTF
-	13	TRBJ2-3	TRBV18	CASSPGLRDTQYF
-	14	TRBJ1-5	TRBV12-3/TRBV12-4	CASRNRGFNQPQHF
TRBD2	17	TRBJ2-1	TRBV4-1	CASSFGTSGGAVDEQFF
-	13	TRBJ2-5	TRBV18	CASSPGRQETQYF
TRBD2	14	TRBJ2-5	TRBV30	CAWSSGRPEETQYF
TRBD1	16	TRBJ1-5	TRBV28	CASSPPPGQDDQPQHF
TRBD2	15	TRBJ2-1	TRBV9	CASSVTSGGAAEQFF
TRBD2	16	TRBJ2-1	TRBV20-1	CSASSMGRGSYNEQFF
TRBD2	16	TRBJ2-2	TRBV7-2	CASSLDSQRGTGELFF
TRBD1	11	TRBJ2-5	TRBV19	CASSGGQTQYF
TRBD1	15	TRBJ1-2	TRBV7-9	CASSPRAGGYYGYTF
-	16	TRBJ2-7	TRBV5-1	CASSLSAGGISYEQYF
-	16	TRBJ2-5	TRBV4-1	CASSQGAGAGRETQYF
-	13	TRBJ2-1	TRBV11-2	CASSRSSWGEQFF